Below are 16 T cell receptor beta chains sequenced from a single sample in a study of regulatory T cells in long-lasting Graves disease. As for time point: persistent/refractory GD, antithyroid drugs over 5 years with positive TRAb. Preparation of the TCR library used RNA extracted from PBMCs. The authors built TCR beta libraries using iRepertoire HTBI primers and Arm-PCR of CDR3 regions. TCRdb passed the multiplex PCR reads through MiXCR, listing each CDR3 protein once. Among 300,000 to 400,000 distinct CDR3 sequences listed, roughly 21% were seen once. The sample consisted of peripheral blood mononuclear cells (PBMCs), taken when the disease was refractory, from a patient treated with antithyroid drugs. Every receptor here comes from a female donor with Graves disease.

The chain employs TRBV28 and TRBJ2-2, with D maybe TRBD2 (5 bases). The CDR3 totals 14 residues. Trimming left V 5 bases short and J 3 bases short, with 10 bases between. CDR1 is MDHEN and CDR2 is SYDVKM in the germline V gene. This chain's CDR3 is CASSPEVDTGELFF. CDR3 DNA: TGTGCCAGCAGTCCGGAGGTGGACACCGGGGAGCTGTTTTTT.

In its sample, this clonotype was seen many times. The chain carries TRBV6-1 and TRBJ1-2, with TRBD1 matching 7 bases. The V gene end was trimmed by 6 bases and the J gene end by 5 bases; junction bases not matched to a gene: 15. This CDR3 has 16 amino acids. Germline assignment: CDR1 MNHNS and CDR2 SASEGT. CDR3 residues: CASSGTGAVGGYGYTF. The CDR3 coding sequence is TGTGCCAGCAGCGGTACAGGGGCCGTGGGGGGTTATGGCTACACCTTC.

This clonotype turned up a few times. The chain carries TRBV10-3 and TRBJ1-5; D remains unclear. Trimming removed 7 bases from V and 2 bases from J, with 12 bases in between. CDR3 length: 14 residues. CDR1 is ENHRY, CDR2 SYGVKD, per germline. CDR3 in DNA: TGTGCCATCAAGGAGGATCTGGGCAATCAGCCCCAGCATTTT. Its translation: CAIKEDLGNQPQHF.

Turning to this clonotype: Germline and junction disagree at one end, which may indicate a read error. The chain links TRBV6-4 to TRBJ2-3; tentative D call: TRBD2 (6 bases). This CDR3 contains 18 residues. Germline CDR1 is MRHNA and CDR2 is SNTAGT. As DNA, the CDR3 is TGTGCCAGCAGTTACTCGCACCGCTCGCGGGAAGTGGCAGATACGCAGTATTTT. Protein sequence: CASSYSHRSREVADTQYF.

This chain joins TRBV18 and TRBJ1-5, with D possibly being TRBD1 (6 bases). Germline lookup yields CDR1 KGHSH and CDR2 LQKENI. The CDR3 loop spans 17 amino acids. The V gene lost 5 bases and the J gene lost 3 bases, with 20 bases spanning the gap. The DNA of the CDR3 is TGTGCCAGCTCATCTATATGGGACATACGGAACAATCAGCCCCAGCATTTT. It encodes CASSSIWDIRNNQPQHF.

A few counts support this clonotype. This chain joins TRBV6-1 and TRBJ2-7, with 10 bases that match TRBD1. With 5 bases clipped from V and 3 bases from J, the junction kept 10 bases outside the gene matches. Per germline, CDR1 MNHNS and CDR2 SASEGT. The CDR3 length is 16 residues. The CDR3 region is CASSPSGTGADYEQYF. In DNA form, the CDR3 reads TGTGCCAGCAGTCCGTCCGGGACAGGGGCCGACTACGAGCAGTACTTC.

As concerns this clonotype: One end of the junction is discordant with germline, which a read error may explain. This chain links TRBV13 with TRBJ2-1; 14 nucleotides line up with TRBD2. The germline V gene encodes CDR1 PRHDT and CDR2 FYEKMQ (reference sequence). CDR3 size: 15 residues. CDR3 region: CASRPGLAGGHPEVF. In DNA form, the CDR3 reads TGTGCCAGCAGGCCAGGACTAGCGGGAGGCCATCCCGAGGTCTTC.

The table lists this clonotype with many counts. The V gene is TRBV5-1, the J gene TRBJ2-7, with 11 positions matching TRBD1. Trimming took 0 bases from V and 5 from J; bases not matched to a gene: 4. The CDR3 is 15 residues long. Germline V lookup: CDR1 SGHRS, CDR2 YFSETQ. The CDR3 region is CASSLVGQGANEQYF. As DNA, the CDR3 is TGCGCCAGCAGCTTGGTTGGACAGGGGGCGAACGAGCAGTACTTC.

The V and J genes are TRBV5-1 and TRBJ2-5, with D maybe TRBD1 (6 bases). In germline, CDR1 is SGHRS, CDR2 YFSETQ. The CDR3 totals 14 residues. The ends were cut back, 4 bases at V and 5 bases at J, with 15 bases in the middle. CDR3 DNA: TGCGCCAGCAGCGGGGACACCCCGAGGGAGACCCAGTACTTC. Its protein is CASSGDTPRETQYF.

This clonotype was seen at least ten times. The chain couples TRBV20-1 to TRBJ2-2; a weak D match, TRBD1 (6 bases). With 0 bases removed from V and 4 bases from J, the gap between germline ends came to 15 bases. Germline lookup yields CDR1 DFQATT and CDR2 SNEGSKA (reference sequence). The CDR3 has 16 amino acids. This chain's CDR3 is CSARDYWAGVTGELFF. In DNA, the CDR3 is TGCAGTGCTAGAGATTATTGGGCAGGGGTCACCGGGGAGCTGTTTTTT.

This clonotype was recorded many times. Germline and junction disagree at one end, which may indicate a read error. The genes are TRBV11-2 and TRBJ1-6; D gene ambiguous. The CDR3 totals 16 residues. CDR1 is SGHAT, CDR2 FQNNGV, per germline. The CDR3 loop reads CASSLMVASSNSPLHF. The CDR3 DNA sequence: TGTGCCAGCAGCTTAATGGTAGCTTCCTCTAATTCACCCCTCCACTTT.

This clonotype was picked up many times. This sequence joins TRBV6-1 and TRBJ2-2; possible D gene TRBD1, 6 bases. Trimming left V 2 bases short and J 2 bases short, with 9 bases between. This CDR3 has 15 amino acids. Germline V lookup: CDR1 MNHNS, CDR2 SASEGT. CDR3 nucleotides: TGTGCCAGCAGTGAACCGGGACAAAACACCGGGGAGCTGTTTTTT. Translating gives CASSEPGQNTGELFF.

In its sample, this clonotype was seen many times. The chain couples TRBV20-1 to TRBJ1-1; maybe TRBD1 (6 bases). CDR1 and CDR2 (germline): DFQATT, SNEGSKA (reference sequence). Trimming cost V 3 bases and J 3 bases, with 11 bases left between them. CDR3 length: 13 amino acids. The CDR3 spells CSASYRADTEAFF. The CDR3 DNA follows: TGCAGTGCTAGCTACAGGGCAGACACTGAAGCTTTCTTT.

The gene calls are TRBV6-2 or TRBV6-3 and TRBJ1-3, with D unclear. Germline CDR1 MNHEY, CDR2 SVGEGT. This CDR3 comprises 14 residues. V was cut by 6 bases and J by 15 bases, with 24 bases left in between. CDR3 bases: TGTGCCAGCAGGATGAGAATAGCCGCACGTTGGGGATATTTT. Residues: CASRMRIAARWGYF.

Comments on this clonotype: This may arise from a read error, as a much more abundant clone is one base away. J is TRBJ1-5 and V is TRBV24-1, with TRBD1 matching 9 bases. The CDR3 sequence is 17 residues long. Germline V gene data show CDR1 as KGHDR and CDR2 as SFDVKD. This CDR3 is CAISDNSGQGSNQPQHF. For the CDR3, the DNA is TGTGCCATCAGTGATAATTCGGGACAGGGCTCTAATCAGCCCCAGCATTTT.

In its sample, this clonotype was seen many times. The rearrangement uses TRBV18 and TRBJ2-4; D unclear. The germline V gene has CDR1 KGHSH and CDR2 LQKENI. CDR3 length: 13 residues. V was cut by 0 bases and J by 9 bases, with 9 bases left in between. CDR3 amino acids: CASSPPGKGIQYF. The DNA for the CDR3 is TGTGCCAGCTCACCACCGGGGAAGGGCATTCAGTACTTC.